This is a list of T cell receptor beta chains from one sample in a study of cytomegalovirus exposure and HLA in healthy donors. Some clones are missing from TCRdb's copy, which holds only in-frame ones; the method was immunoSEQ multiplex PCR. The table includes around 60,000 clones, roughly 94% detected once. Sequencing was performed on PBMCs. The receptors stem from a young man in good health and CMV-seropositive. The CDR3 runs from the conserved cysteine through the conserved F or W. D genes are given only for firm matches. Not all rows give a size; the values are once, few, many and, for expanded clones, a class.

j_call d_call v_call clone_size cdr3_aa
TRBJ2-4 - TRBV28 - CASSLRDTLNIQYF
TRBJ2-5 TRBD2 TRBV6-5 once CASSWTSGGTQYF
TRBJ2-3 TRBD2 TRBV11-1 - CASSTWLAGASTDTQYF
TRBJ2-7 TRBD2 TRBV14 - CASSQDLALAGSYEQYF
TRBJ1-6 - TRBV6-1 few CASSAWDTSEEKLHF
TRBJ1-2 - TRBV7-2 - CASSLDETTNYGYTF
TRBJ1-1 - TRBV15 - CATSPGGGDTEAFF
TRBJ1-1 TRBD1 TRBV7-9 - CASSLDRDTEAFF
TRBJ1-2 - TRBV6-5 - CASRGIGGNYGYTF
TRBJ2-1 TRBD2 TRBV13 - CASSILAGNYNEQFF
TRBJ2-1 TRBD2 TRBV4-2 - CASSQDRSSGLSYNEQFF
TRBJ2-1 TRBD2 TRBV7-3 - CASSVAGTPEQFF
TRBJ1-1 - TRBV27 - CASTAFTGTEAFF
TRBJ2-7 TRBD1 TRBV13 - CASSGKGQGYYEQYF
TRBJ2-2 - TRBV6-6 - CASSYSWDFAGELFF
TRBJ1-2 - TRBV2 - CASRQGHDYGYTF
TRBJ2-1 TRBD2 TRBV13 - CASSSRLAFNEQFF
TRBJ2-3 TRBD2 TRBV28 once CASSGGAGTDTQYF
TRBJ2-5 TRBD1 TRBV4-1 - CASSQDWTGFKETQYF
TRBJ1-5 - TRBV19 - CASSIAPSSNQPQHF
TRBJ1-1 - TRBV2 once CASSLQTGWYGDTEAFF
TRBJ2-5 TRBD1 TRBV7-9 once CASSLGDSLGQETQYF
TRBJ1-6 - TRBV11-3 - CASSLLIRGNDSPLHF
TRBJ2-7 - TRBV7-9 - CASSLGSRPYEQYF
TRBJ1-2 TRBD1 TRBV7-3 - CASSPSGGTYGYTF
TRBJ1-1 - TRBV5-6 - CASSSGSTEAFF
TRBJ1-1 - TRBV7-2 - CASRASLNTEAFF
TRBJ2-5 - TRBV28 - CASSFPAGAWQETQYF
TRBJ1-3 - TRBV19 - CASRGGRGNTIYF
TRBJ2-5 TRBD1 TRBV23-1 - CASSQVPGQEIQETQYF
TRBJ2-7 TRBD1 TRBV27 - CASRVPDRGGEQYF
TRBJ1-2 TRBD1 TRBV9 - CASSDGTGYNYGYTF
TRBJ1-4 TRBD1 TRBV11-2 - CASTRTGASVGTNEKLFF
TRBJ2-7 TRBD1 TRBV4-1 - CASSFRTGTSYEQYF
TRBJ2-5 TRBD1 TRBV18 - CASSPNRGPETQYF
TRBJ2-1 TRBD2 TRBV10-1 - CASSESSLAGAYEQFF
TRBJ1-1 - TRBV18 - CASSPPGGLATEAFF
TRBJ2-7 TRBD1 TRBV28 few CASNPQTGGSYEQYF
TRBJ2-4 - TRBV28 - CASGLGTPFIQYF
TRBJ2-1 TRBD1 TRBV4-2 - CASSRGQEANNEQFF
TRBJ2-5 - TRBV4-3 - CASSQDRFETQYF
TRBJ2-1 TRBD2 TRBV27 - CASSLSPGGKAIYNEQFF
TRBJ1-1 - TRBV6-5 - CASLRQPNTEAFF
TRBJ1-1 TRBD1 TRBV6-5 - CASSSDRMNTEAFF
TRBJ1-1 TRBD1 TRBV27 - CASSRDRGYPNTEAFF
TRBJ1-1 - TRBV21-1 few CASSLSTGVDEAFF
TRBJ2-1 TRBD1 TRBV30 once CAWSPPPTYRGREQFF
TRBJ2-7 TRBD1 TRBV4-1 - CASSPVGTGIYEQYF
TRBJ2-2 - TRBV5-1 - CASSPTAEYTGELFF
TRBJ2-7 TRBD2 TRBV28 - CASSLAQLAGGGEQYF
TRBJ1-3 TRBD1 TRBV2 - CASRRTGGDTIYF
TRBJ2-3 TRBD2 TRBV2 - CASSFLAGGPDTQYF
TRBJ2-3 TRBD2 TRBV30 - CAWSVARTSGGASDTQYF
TRBJ2-2 TRBD2 TRBV11-2 - CASRRTSGDITGELFF
TRBJ1-1 TRBD1 TRBV7-9 - CASSWGQGATEAFF
TRBJ2-3 - TRBV28 - CASSSTLSHGLATDTQYF
TRBJ2-3 - TRBV27 - CASSLRATRTDTQYF
TRBJ2-7 - TRBV2 - CASTRTRSSYEQYF